This TCR beta chain was found in a study of CD8+ T cells in alopecia areata. The wider study: Disease severity was quantified as SALT score of affected scalp area.

Treatment specified: oral pan-JAK inhibitor, 5-10 mg twice daily. The junction had 3 bases not matched to a gene; V was cut back by 6 bases and J by 6 bases. This CDR3 comprises 13 residues. From germline, CDR1 is LNHDA and CDR2 SQIVND (reference sequence). The sequencing template was cDNA reverse transcribed from extracted RNA. Libraries were prepared by immunoSEQ multiplex PCR; TCRdb keeps only in-frame clonotypes and omits some of them. This table holds about 110,000 clones, around 83% found once. The sample was CD8+ T cells sorted from blood, taken at week 24, from a patient treated with tofacitinib. This clonotype was sampled from a human donor with alopecia areata. V is TRBV19 and J is TRBJ2-2; TRBD2 matches 8 bases. The DNA for the CDR3 is TGTGCCAGTAGCCAGCGGGGGCCCGGGGAGCTGTTTTTT. This gives the protein CASSQRGPGELFF.